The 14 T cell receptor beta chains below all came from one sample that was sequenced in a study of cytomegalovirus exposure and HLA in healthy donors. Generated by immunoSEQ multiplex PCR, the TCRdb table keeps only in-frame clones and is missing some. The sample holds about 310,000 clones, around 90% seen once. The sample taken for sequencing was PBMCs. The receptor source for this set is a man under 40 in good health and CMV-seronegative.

The CDR3 nucleotides read TGCGCCAGCAGCTTGATACCGGGACAGGGCTCCTACGAGCAGTACTTC. Translation: CASSLIPGQGSYEQYF. The V and J genes are TRBV5-1 and TRBJ2-7, with 9 bases that match TRBD1. Looked up from germline, CDR1 is SGHRS and CDR2 is YFSETQ. This CDR3 spans 16 amino acids. V lost 1 base and J lost 0; bases outside the gene matches: 5.

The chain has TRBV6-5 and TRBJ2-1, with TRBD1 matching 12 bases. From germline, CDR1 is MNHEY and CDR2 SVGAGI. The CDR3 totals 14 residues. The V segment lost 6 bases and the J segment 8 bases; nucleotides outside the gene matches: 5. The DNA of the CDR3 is TGTGCCAGCAGCCGGGACAGGGGGCGGGATGAGCAGTTCTTC. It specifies CASSRDRGRDEQFF.

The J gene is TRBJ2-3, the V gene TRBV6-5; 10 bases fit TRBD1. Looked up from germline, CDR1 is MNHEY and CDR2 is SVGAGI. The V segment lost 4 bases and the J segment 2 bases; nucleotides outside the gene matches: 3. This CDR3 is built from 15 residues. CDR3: CASSLGQGHTDTQYF. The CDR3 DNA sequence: TGTGCCAGCAGTTTGGGACAGGGGCACACAGATACGCAGTATTTT.

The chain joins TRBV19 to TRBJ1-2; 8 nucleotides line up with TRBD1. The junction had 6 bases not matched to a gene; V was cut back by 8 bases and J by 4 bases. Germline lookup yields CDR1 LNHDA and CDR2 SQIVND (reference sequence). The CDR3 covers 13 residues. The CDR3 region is CASVRDRSYGYTF. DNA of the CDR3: TGTGCCAGTGTCCGGGACAGGAGCTATGGCTACACCTTC.

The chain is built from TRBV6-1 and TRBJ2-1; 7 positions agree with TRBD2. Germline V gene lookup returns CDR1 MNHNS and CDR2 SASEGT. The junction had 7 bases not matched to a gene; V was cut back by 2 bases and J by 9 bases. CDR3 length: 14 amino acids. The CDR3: CASSEFEGGVEQFF. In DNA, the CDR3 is TGTGCCAGCAGTGAATTCGAGGGAGGGGTTGAGCAGTTCTTC.

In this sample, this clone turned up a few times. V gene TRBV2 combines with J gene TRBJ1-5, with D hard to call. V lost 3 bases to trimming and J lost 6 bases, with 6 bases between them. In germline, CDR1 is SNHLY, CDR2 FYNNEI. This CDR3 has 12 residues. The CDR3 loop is CASSDGVQPQHF. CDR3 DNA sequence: TGTGCCAGCAGTGACGGAGTTCAGCCCCAGCATTTT. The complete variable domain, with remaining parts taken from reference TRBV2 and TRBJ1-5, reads EPEVTQTPSHQVTQMGQEVILRCVPISNHLYFYWYRQILGQKVEFLVSFYNNEISEKSEIFDDQFSVERPDGSNFTLKIRSTKLEDSAMYFCASSDGVQPQHFGDGTRLSIL.

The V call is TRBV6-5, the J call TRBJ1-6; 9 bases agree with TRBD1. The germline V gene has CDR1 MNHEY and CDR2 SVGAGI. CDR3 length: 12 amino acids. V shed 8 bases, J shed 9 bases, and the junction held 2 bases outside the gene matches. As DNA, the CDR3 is TGTGCCAGCCTGACAGGGGGTTCACCCCTCCACTTT. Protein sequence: CASLTGGSPLHF.

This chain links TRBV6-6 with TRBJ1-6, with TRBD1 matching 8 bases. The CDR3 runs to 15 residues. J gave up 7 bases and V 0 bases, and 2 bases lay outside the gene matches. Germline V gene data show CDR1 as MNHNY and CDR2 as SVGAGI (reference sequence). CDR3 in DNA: TGTGCCAGCAGTTACTCCAGGGGGCCCAATTCACCCCTCCACTTT. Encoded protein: CASSYSRGPNSPLHF.

This CDR3 reads CASSTRDRESSGNTIYF. DNA of the CDR3: TGTGCCAGCAGCACGCGGGACAGGGAGAGCTCTGGAAACACCATATATTTT. The chain couples TRBV21-1 to TRBJ1-3; the D call in the table, TRBD1, was not verified against the DNA. TRBV21-1 is an annotated pseudogene. The CDR3 loop spans 17 amino acids.

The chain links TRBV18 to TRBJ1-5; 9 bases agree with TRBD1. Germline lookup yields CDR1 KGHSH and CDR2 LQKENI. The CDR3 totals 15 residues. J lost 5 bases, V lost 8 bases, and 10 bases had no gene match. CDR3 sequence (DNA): TGTGCCAGCGCGCCAAACAGGGGGCTTCATCAGCCCCAGCATTTT. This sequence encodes CASAPNRGLHQPQHF.

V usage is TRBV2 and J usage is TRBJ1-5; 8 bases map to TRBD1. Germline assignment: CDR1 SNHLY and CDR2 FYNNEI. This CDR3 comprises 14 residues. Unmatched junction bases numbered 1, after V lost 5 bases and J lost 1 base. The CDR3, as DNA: TGTGCCAGCAGTAGACAGGGGAGCAATCAGCCCCAGCATTTT. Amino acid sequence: CASSRQGSNQPQHF.

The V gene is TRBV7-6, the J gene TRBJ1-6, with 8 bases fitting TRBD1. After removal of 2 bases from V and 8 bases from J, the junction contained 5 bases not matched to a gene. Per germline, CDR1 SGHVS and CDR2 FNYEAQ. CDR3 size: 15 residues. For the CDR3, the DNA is TGTGCCAGCAGCTTAAGGACAGGGACAGATTCACCCCTCCACTTT. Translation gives CASSLRTGTDSPLHF.

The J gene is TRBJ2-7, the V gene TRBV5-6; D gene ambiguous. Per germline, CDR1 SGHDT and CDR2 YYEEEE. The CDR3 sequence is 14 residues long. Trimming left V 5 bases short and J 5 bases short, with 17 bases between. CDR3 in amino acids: CASSFGSAADEQYF. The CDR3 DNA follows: TGTGCCAGCAGTTTCGGGTCTGCGGCCGACGAGCAGTACTTC.

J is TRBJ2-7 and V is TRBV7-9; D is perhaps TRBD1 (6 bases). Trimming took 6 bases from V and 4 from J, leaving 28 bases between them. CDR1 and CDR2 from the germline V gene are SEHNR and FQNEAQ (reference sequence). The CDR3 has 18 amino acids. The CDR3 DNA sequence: TGTGCCAGCAGGACCTCCCAGAAATTAGCAGGGGTTGGGTACGAGCAGTACTTC. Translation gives CASRTSQKLAGVGYEQYF.